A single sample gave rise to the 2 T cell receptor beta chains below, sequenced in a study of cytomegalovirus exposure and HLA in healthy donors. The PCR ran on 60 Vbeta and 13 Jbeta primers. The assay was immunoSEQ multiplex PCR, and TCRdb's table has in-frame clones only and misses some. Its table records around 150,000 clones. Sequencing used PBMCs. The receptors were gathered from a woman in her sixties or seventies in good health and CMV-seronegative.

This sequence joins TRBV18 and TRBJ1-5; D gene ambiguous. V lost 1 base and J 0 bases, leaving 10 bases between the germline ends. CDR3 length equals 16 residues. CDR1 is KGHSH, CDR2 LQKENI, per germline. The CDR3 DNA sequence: TGTGCCAGCTCACCACGGATCGGAGATAGCAATCAGCCCCAGCATTTT. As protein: CASSPRIGDSNQPQHF.

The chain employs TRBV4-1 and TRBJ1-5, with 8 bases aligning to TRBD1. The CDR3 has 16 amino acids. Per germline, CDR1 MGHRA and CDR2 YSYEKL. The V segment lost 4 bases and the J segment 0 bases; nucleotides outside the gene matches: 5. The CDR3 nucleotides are TGCGCCAGCAGCCCACAGGGGGACTATAGCAATCAGCCCCAGCATTTT. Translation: CASSPQGDYSNQPQHF.